This entry is about one T cell receptor beta chain. The antigen is not known. These data belong to a study of vaccination effects on CD4 cells after COVID-19. Following culture for approximately 11 days, CD4+ T cells were isolated. Either the BNT162b2 or mRNA-1273 vaccine was given to participants in two doses. The CDR3 sequence is 19 residues long. CDR1 and CDR2 (germline): LGHNA, YSLEER. V dropped 0 bases and J dropped 7; count of bases not matched to a gene: 14. The repertoire was sequenced with immunoSEQ multiplex PCR; TCRdb's copy has only in-frame clones and lacks some. The table records about 66,000 clones, less than 80% of them present only once.

The chain combines TRBV4-3 with TRBJ2-2, with 10 bases aligning to TRBD1. Source: CD4+ T cells from PBMCs cultured without peptide, taken after COVID-19 vaccination. This clonotype was sampled from a human donor who received a COVID-19 vaccine. The CDR3, as DNA: TGCGCCAGCAGCCAAGAAGGGCCCAGGACAGGGGGGTACAGCGGGGAGCTGTTTTTT. It is translated as CASSQEGPRTGGYSGELFF.